Listed below are T cell receptor beta chains from one sample, sequenced in a study of blood T cell repertoires in COVID-19. Sequenced by immunoSEQ multiplex PCR; TCRdb stores in-frame clones only, minus some. The table lists about 140,000 clones, about 86% of them singletons, with 1.5% to 1.7% in the top ten. The sequenced sample consisted of peripheral blood. The receptors were gathered from a woman aged 60-75 years with acute or convalescent COVID-19. The CDR3 runs from the conserved cysteine through the conserved F or W. Fields, in order: clone size, V gene, D gene, CDR3 protein. A D gene is named only where the DNA matches it firmly. Where a row states a size, it is once, few, many or the class of an expanded clone; other rows omit it.

>.|TRBV6-5|TRBD1
CASRDRAEGYTF
>.|TRBV5-1|.
CASSPGGTDREQFF
>.|TRBV12-3/TRBV12-4|.
CASTLGGDGGYTF
>.|TRBV6-5|.
CASSGGGDTYF
>.|TRBV3-1/TRBV3-2|TRBD1
CASSHGSGQDTYGYTF
>.|TRBV6-1|.
CASSEEGWGTEAFF
>.|TRBV24-1|.
CATSSYGRGGGELFF
>.|TRBV6-1|.
CASSEHKNTEAFF
>few|TRBV2|TRBD2
CASMLGLGPREQYF
>.|TRBV11-2|.
CASSLSESPLHF
>once|TRBV5-1|.
CASSPDSYDQPQHF
>.|TRBV24-1|TRBD1
CATSGGQGLDTEAFF
>.|TRBV9|.
CASSVQGNPYEQYF
>.|TRBV27|TRBD1
CASSTPGQGYNEQFF
>.|TRBV7-3|TRBD1
CASSLDRAYNEKLFF
>.|TRBV9|.
CASSPSGRGSSGANVLTF
>.|TRBV5-1|.
CASSSRAANKNIQYF
>once|TRBV3-1/TRBV3-2|.
CASSHNQGQSEAFF
>.|TRBV7-2|.
CASSLFGSGYEQYF
>.|TRBV19|TRBD1
CASSIAGQGFNSPLHF
>.|TRBV28|.
CASNPTSKNEQFF
>.|TRBV7-2|TRBD1
CASSLGQGLNTQYF
>.|TRBV29-1|.
CSEAGWICGSNQPQHF
>.|TRBV29-1|.
CSVATGLTNTEAFF
>.|TRBV11-3|TRBD1
CASSLVTAQGEDRANEKLFF
>.|TRBV7-9|.
CASSFSGPGGGNTEAFF
>.|TRBV6-6|TRBD1
CASRTGTGVEKLFF
>few|TRBV6-2/TRBV6-3|TRBD2
CASSYGSGGALNEQFF
>.|TRBV14|.
CASSPTGFYSYEQYF
>once|TRBV3-1/TRBV3-2|TRBD2
CASSQASYSGATDTQYF
>.|TRBV6-4|.
CASSDGRVNGYTF
>.|TRBV6-5|.
CASSPRQPPWQPQHF
>.|TRBV9|TRBD2
CASSLPLRGGAGTDTQYF
>.|TRBV7-2|.
CASSLALGNTIYF
>.|TRBV9|TRBD2
CASSVAGGWNIQYF
>few|TRBV11-1|.
CASSLGQQETQYF
>.|TRBV5-1|TRBD1
CASSSRTGGLETQYF